These T cell receptor beta chains were read from a single sample in a study of blood T cell repertoires in COVID-19. Produced via immunoSEQ multiplex PCR; TCRdb's table is partial and in-frame only. The sample contains 200,000 to 250,000 clones, 80% to 85% of which appear only once. Sequenced: peripheral blood. These TCRs come from a woman older than 75 with COVID-19, enrolled during active disease. CDR3s include the opening cysteine and the closing phenylalanine or tryptophan. The D gene is left open where the match is weak. A clone size is listed for some rows: how often the clone was seen (once, few, many), or a class if it is expanded.

>NA|TRBV5-1|TRBJ1-1|NA
CASSEQGGGTEAFF
TGCGCCAGCAGTGAACAGGGTGGGGGCACTGAAGCTTTCTTT
>NA|TRBV7-2|TRBJ1-5|NA
CASSSGETNQPQHF
TGTGCCAGCAGCTCAGGGGAAACGAATCAGCCCCAGCATTTT
>NA|TRBV9|TRBJ2-1|TRBD2
CASSDTSGGGNEQFF
TGTGCCAGCAGCGATACTAGCGGGGGCGGAAATGAGCAGTTCTTC
>NA|TRBV25-1|TRBJ2-3|NA
CASSFRDLNTKSTDTQYF
TGTGCCAGCAGTTTCCGGGACTTAAATACGAAGAGCACAGATACGCAGTATTTT
>NA|TRBV2|TRBJ1-6|TRBD1
CASGGQNSPLHF
TGTGCCAGCGGGGGACAGAATTCACCCCTCCACTTT
>few|TRBV27|TRBJ1-5|TRBD1
CASRLGQAPNQPQHF
TGTGCCAGCAGGCTTGGACAGGCGCCCAATCAGCCCCAGCATTTT
>few|TRBV19|TRBJ1-2|NA
CASSIEGLYGYTF
TGTGCCAGTAGTATCGAGGGATTGTATGGCTACACCTTC
>once|TRBV9|TRBJ1-4|NA
CASSVGGLGEKLFF
TGTGCCAGCAGCGTAGGGGGGCTGGGTGAAAAACTGTTTTTT
>few|TRBV18|TRBJ2-6|TRBD1
CASSPGTGAGANVLTF
TGTGCCAGCTCACCTGGGACAGGGGCCGGGGCCAACGTCCTGACTTTC
>NA|TRBV5-4|TRBJ2-5|TRBD1
CAGTTQGRGETQYF
TGTGCCGGAACCACACAGGGGCGCGGGGAGACCCAGTACTTC
>NA|TRBV18|TRBJ2-5|TRBD2
CASSPQRGGGETQYF
TGTGCCAGCTCACCACAGCGGGGGGGCGGAGAGACCCAGTACTTC
>NA|TRBV5-1|TRBJ2-5|TRBD1
CASSLGQGSWETQYF
TGCGCCAGCAGCTTGGGACAGGGGTCTTGGGAGACCCAGTACTTC
>NA|TRBV5-4|TRBJ1-1|NA
CASSLAGITEAFF
TGTGCCAGCAGCTTGGCAGGGATCACTGAAGCTTTCTTT
>once|TRBV5-4|TRBJ2-5|NA
CASSLKGAGQETQYF
TGTGCCAGCAGCTTGAAAGGGGCAGGCCAAGAGACCCAGTACTTC
>few|TRBV7-9|TRBJ1-4|TRBD1
CASSNQGASNEKLFF
TGTGCCAGCAGTAATCAGGGGGCGTCTAATGAAAAACTGTTTTTT
>once|TRBV6-1|TRBJ2-2|NA
CASSEGGRNTGELFF
TGTGCCAGCAGTGAAGGGGGCCGGAACACCGGGGAGCTGTTTTTT
>NA|TRBV19|TRBJ1-5|NA
CASNTLGGSNQPQHF
TGTGCCAGTAATACACTGGGGGGGAGCAATCAGCCCCAGCATTTT
>NA|TRBV29-1|TRBJ2-3|TRBD1
CSVEARDRVGYDTQYF
TGCAGCGTTGAAGCCCGGGACAGGGTTGGGTATGATACGCAGTATTTT
>NA|TRBV28|TRBJ1-5|NA
CASSPGGKAVQPQHF
TGTGCCAGCAGTCCCGGCGGGAAGGCGGTTCAGCCCCAGCATTTT
>NA|TRBV28|TRBJ2-5|TRBD1
CASSLDRVQETQYF
TGTGCCAGCAGTTTGGACAGGGTTCAAGAGACCCAGTACTTC
>NA|TRBV5-1|TRBJ2-1|NA
CASSLVQGSHNEQFF
TGCGCCAGCAGCTTGGTACAGGGATCCCACAATGAGCAGTTCTTC
>NA|TRBV19|TRBJ2-5|TRBD2
CASSIFSGGYSETQYF
TGTGCCAGTAGTATTTTTAGCGGGGGATACTCGGAGACCCAGTACTTC
>NA|TRBV11-2|TRBJ1-3|TRBD1
CASSPQGQSSGNTIYF
TGTGCCAGCAGCCCTCAGGGACAGAGCTCTGGAAACACCATATATTTT
>NA|TRBV5-1|TRBJ1-2|NA
CASSAGGAGYGYTF
TGCGCCAGCAGCGCCGGGGGGGCGGGCTATGGCTACACCTTC
>NA|TRBV6-2/TRBV6-3|TRBJ1-3|NA
CASSYRGSSGNTIYF
TGTGCCAGCAGTTACCGCGGAAGCTCTGGAAACACCATATATTTT
>few|TRBV5-5|TRBJ1-5|NA
CASSFNNQPQHF
TGTGCCAGCAGCTTTAATAATCAGCCCCAGCATTTT
>NA|TRBV5-6|TRBJ1-1|NA
CASSFNMNTEAFF
TGTGCCAGCAGCTTTAATATGAACACTGAAGCTTTCTTT
>NA|TRBV7-9|TRBJ2-1|NA
CASSSEGEVKQFF
TGTGCCAGCAGCTCCGAAGGAGAGGTTAAGCAGTTCTTC
>NA|TRBV9|TRBJ1-1|NA
CASSVAGRGGTEAFF
TGTGCCAGCAGCGTAGCCGGGAGGGGGGGCACTGAAGCTTTCTTT
>once|TRBV4-3|TRBJ1-1|NA
CASSQGVGAVAFF
TGCGCCAGCAGCCAAGGGGTAGGAGCAGTGGCTTTCTTT
>NA|TRBV19|TRBJ2-7|TRBD1
CASSMGIRDRVYEQYF
TGTGCCAGTAGTATGGGAATCCGGGACAGGGTATACGAGCAGTACTTC
>NA|TRBV4-1|TRBJ2-3|TRBD1
CASSQGGLRQGTDTQYF
TGCGCCAGCAGCCAAGGCGGACTGAGACAGGGAACAGATACGCAGTATTTT
>NA|TRBV28|TRBJ1-4|NA
CASSAGRARGEKLFF
TGTGCCAGCAGTGCTGGGAGGGCGCGAGGAGAAAAACTGTTTTTT
>few|TRBV10-3|TRBJ2-5|TRBD2
CAIGAGGETQYF
TGTGCCATTGGGGCGGGAGGGGAGACCCAGTACTTC
>NA|TRBV28|TRBJ1-5|NA
CASKRAGNQPQHF
TGTGCCAGCAAGAGGGCTGGCAATCAGCCCCAGCATTTT
>NA|TRBV29-1|TRBJ1-1|NA
CSVDNLRETTEAFF
TGCAGCGTTGATAATCTAAGGGAGACCACTGAAGCTTTCTTT
>NA|TRBV7-3|TRBJ2-3|TRBD2
CASSLRAGEGDTQYF
TGTGCCAGCAGCTTAAGGGCGGGAGAGGGTGATACGCAGTATTTT
>NA|TRBV28|TRBJ2-6|NA
CASRKSSGANVLTF
TGTGCCAGCAGGAAGAGCTCTGGGGCCAACGTCCTGACTTTC
>few|TRBV2|TRBJ1-1|TRBD1
CASSGQGSEAFF
TGTGCCAGCAGTGGACAGGGCAGCGAAGCTTTCTTT
>NA|TRBV2|TRBJ2-1|TRBD2
CASSGGNSYNEQFF
TGTGCCAGCTCCGGGGGGAACTCCTACAATGAGCAGTTCTTC
>NA|TRBV10-3|TRBJ1-2|NA
CAISEMGTYGYTF
TGTGCCATCAGTGAGATGGGGACATATGGCTACACCTTC
>NA|TRBV3-1/TRBV3-2|TRBJ2-3|NA
CASSPGGLLAETQYF
TGTGCCAGCAGCCCCGGGGGGCTCCTAGCGGAGACGCAGTATTTT
>NA|TRBV3-1/TRBV3-2|TRBJ2-1|NA
CASSQERAGGQFF
TGTGCCAGCAGCCAAGAACGCGCCGGCGGGCAGTTCTTC
>once|TRBV28|TRBJ1-1|NA
CAARSLRGSETEAFF
TGTGCCGCACGATCACTCAGGGGTTCGGAAACTGAAGCTTTCTTT
>NA|TRBV4-3|TRBJ2-7|TRBD1
CASSQDRTGSYEQYF
TGCGCCAGCAGCCAAGACCGGACAGGGTCCTACGAGCAGTACTTC
>NA|TRBV28|TRBJ1-5|NA
CASSLAVGGNQPQHF
TGTGCCAGCAGTTTGGCCGTAGGGGGCAATCAGCCCCAGCATTTT
>NA|TRBV7-9|TRBJ2-4|NA
CASSSQGRKNIQYF
TGTGCCAGCAGCTCCCAGGGGCGGAAAAACATTCAGTACTTC
>NA|TRBV6-1|TRBJ1-2|TRBD1
CASSETGQGANYGYTF
TGTGCCAGCAGTGAGACCGGCCAGGGGGCAAACTATGGCTACACCTTC
>NA|TRBV6-4|TRBJ1-3|NA
CASVLTVLSSGNTIYF
TGTGCCAGCGTATTGACAGTTTTAAGCTCTGGAAACACCATATATTTT
>NA|TRBV2|TRBJ1-2|NA
CASTPDNSYGYTF
TGTGCCAGCACCCCGGACAACAGCTATGGCTACACCTTC
>NA|TRBV23-1|TRBJ1-1|NA
CASRREGQAAFF
TGCGCCAGCAGGCGGGAGGGACAAGCGGCTTTCTTT